This T cell receptor beta chain was captured by sequencing in a study of Graves' ophthalmopathy and Graves' hyperthyroidism. Turning to the study itself: Calling hyperthyroidism stable required that no ophthalmopathy show up within 18 months of follow-up.

Comment on this clonotype: Antigen unknown. Given a much more abundant clone one base away, this may be a read error.

General study findings and limits: Blood also contained most of the expanded thyroid clonotypes above 0.001 frequency. Predictions made by the model for ophthalmopathy progression reached approximately 71% sensitivity and roughly 75% specificity.

Looked up from germline, CDR1 is MNHEY and CDR2 is SVGAGI. The CDR3 consists of 13 residues. Aged 18 to 65, hyperthyroidism patients had new diagnoses of under 2 months' duration. Amplification of the TCR beta CDR3 regions used RNA transcripts (as template). First-round RT-PCR employed HTBI primers, with a second-round multiplex PCR after it. TCRdb analysed the multiplex PCR reads with MiXCR anew, one entry per CDR3 protein. The sample records some 1.1 million distinct CDR3 sequences, around a third being singletons. The rearrangement uses TRBV6-5 and TRBJ2-2; D is possibly TRBD2 (5 bases). Sequenced input: peripheral blood or thyroid tissue (not recorded which). The sequence was collected from an adult man with Graves' hyperthyroidism. The CDR3 here is CASTPLASGELSF. CDR3 nucleotide sequence: TGTGCCAGCACACCCCTCGCGTCTGGGGAGCTGTCTTTT.